One sample yielded the 7 T cell receptor beta chains listed below, sequenced in a study of tumor and adjacent non-tumor tissue in lung cancer (dated by TCRdb to between 2017 and 2018). Bulk unsorted tissue served as the source for RNA extraction, and RNA quality was assessed using a NanoDrop ND-1000 and an Agilent 2100. Normal lung samples were distant non-tumor tissue taken more than 3 cm from the tumor edge. Libraries were constructed by multiplex PCR. Sequencing was performed on an Illumina HiSeq 2500. TCRbeta libraries were constructed through three rounds of nested PCR with primers (Table S4) according to protocols adapted from ARM-PCR. TCRdb passed the public sequencing reads through fastp at Q25 and MiXCR, retaining productive beta sequences. When rows share a CDR3 protein, they turn into one entry using the most common DNA and genes. The sample data list fewer than 75,000 distinct CDR3 sequences, and approximately 73% of these were observed just once. The ten most abundant clones make up 40% to 55% of the sample.

The sequenced sample consisted of distant non-tumor lung tissue. These receptors were obtained from a man in his fifties or sixties with non-small cell lung cancer.

Regarding this clonotype: The missing conserved phenylalanine or tryptophan at the end of this CDR3 makes a read error likely. The chain is built from TRBV4-2 and TRBJ2-7; possible D gene TRBD2, 5 bases. This CDR3 is built from 14 residues. The V end lost 1 base, the J end lost 2 bases, and 9 bases lay between the germline ends. Germline V gene data show CDR1 as LGHNA and CDR2 as YNFKEQ. The CDR3 reads CASSQGVRAYEQYS. CDR3 sequence (DNA): TGTGCCAGCAGCCAAGGAGTGAGGGCCTACGAGCAGTACTCC.

This chain uses TRBV6-6 with TRBJ2-5, with TRBD1 matching 8 bases. Germline CDR1 and CDR2: MNHNY and SVGAGI (reference sequence). This CDR3 is 16 amino acids long. V lost 6 bases, J lost 1 base, and 10 bases stayed unmatched. The CDR3 nucleotides are TGTGCCAGCAGAGCTACCCCCACAGGGGGCCAAGAGACCCAGTACTTC. This translates into CASRATPTGGQETQYF.

The chain couples TRBV5-1 to TRBJ2-1, with 11 bases fitting TRBD2. Germline values: CDR1 SGHRS, CDR2 YFSETQ. The length of the CDR3 is 14 residues. Trimming at V came to 9 bases and at J to 7 bases, leaving 9 bases not matched to a gene. The CDR3 reads CANSQIAGGNEQFF. Written as DNA, the CDR3 is TGCGCCAATAGCCAGATAGCGGGAGGGAATGAGCAGTTCTTC.

In regard to this clonotype: The conserved final phenylalanine or tryptophan is absent from the CDR3, which likely points to a read error. This sequence joins TRBV13 and TRBJ1-2; no clear D. Germline CDR1 reads PRHDT; CDR2 reads FYEKMQ (reference sequence). The CDR3 spans 14 residues. The CDR3 region has the DNA TGTGCCAGTAGCTTAGGCCGGTGGAACTATGGCTACACCATC. Amino acid sequence: CASSLGRWNYGYTI.

Concerning this clonotype: Its ends do not fully match the called genes, so a read error is possible. The V call is TRBV10-3, the J call TRBJ2-1; D may match TRBD1 or TRBD2 (6 bases each). The V gene's germline CDR1 is ENHRY and CDR2 SYGVKD. CDR3 size: 15 residues. CDR3 in amino acids: CGIRSGEASYNEQFF. Here the CDR3 DNA reads TGTGGCATCAGGTCAGGGGAGGCGTCCTACAATGAGCAGTTCTTC.

Comment on this clonotype: At one boundary the junction diverges from the germline segment, which might be a read error. The rearrangement joins TRBV7-9 to TRBJ2-4, with D maybe TRBD2 (6 bases). The CDR3 runs to 16 residues. Germline V gives CDR1 SEHNR, CDR2 FQNEAQ (reference sequence). CDR3 coding DNA: TGTGCCAGCAGTCCAACTAGCAGGGAAGCCAAAAACATTCAGAACTTC. This gives the protein CASSPTSREAKNIQNF.

Concerning this clonotype: In this CDR3 the conserved last residue, phenylalanine or tryptophan, is missing, so a read error is likely. This rearrangement joins TRBV11-2 to TRBJ2-7; D not resolved. Germline CDR1 and CDR2: SGHAT and FQNNGV. The germline V and J ends were trimmed by 5 bases and 6 bases, with 14 bases remaining between them. The CDR3 loop spans 13 amino acids. CDR3: CASSPATGSEQYL. The CDR3 nucleotides read TGTGCCAGCAGCCCCGCGACGGGTAGCGAGCAGTACTTG.